This TCR beta chain is from a study of ipilimumab plus nivolumab after autologous stem cell transplantation. There are 15 residues in the CDR3. Trimming cost V 2 bases and J 6 bases, with 14 bases left between them. Per germline, CDR1 LNHDA and CDR2 SQIVND (reference sequence). A note on this clone: The antigen remains undetermined.

Using immunoSEQ multiplex PCR, the repertoire was profiled, and TCRdb retains in-frame clones only, with some absent. The table includes 15,000 or so clones, about 65% detected once. Study results and limitations: Authors suggest TCR repertoire, Treg phenotype and gut microbiota support further study.

Starting 14 to 28 days after autologous transplant, ipilimumab 1 mg/kg was given. The chain employs TRBV19 and TRBJ2-1; the D gene could be TRBD1 or TRBD2 (6 bases each). This material consisted of PBMCs, taken in a trial of ipilimumab plus nivolumab as post-transplant consolidation. The receptor was derived from a male donor with diffuse large B-cell lymphoma. CDR3 sequence reads: CASSISGAGVNEQFF. The CDR3 DNA follows: TGTGCCAGTAGTATATCGGGAGCAGGGGTCAATGAGCAGTTCTTC. The whole variable domain, filled in from reference TRBV19 and TRBJ2-1, reads DGGITQSPKYLFRKEGQNVTLSCEQNLNHDAMYWYRQDPGQGLRLIYYSQIVNDFQKGDIAEGYSVSREKKESFPLTVTSAQKNPTAFYLCASSISGAGVNEQFFGPGTRLTVL.